This is a list of T cell receptor beta chains from one sample in a study of cytomegalovirus exposure and HLA in healthy donors. The method was immunoSEQ multiplex PCR; TCRdb's version includes in-frame clones alone and lacks a portion of them. The table lists around 140,000 clones. Sequenced: PBMCs. These receptors were taken from a woman between 18 and 29 years old in good health and CMV-seronegative. Both conserved end residues are part of each CDR3. The D gene is left open where the match is weak.

>TRBV6-1|TRBJ2-7|TRBD2
CASSASGGPYEQYF
TGTGCCAGCTCCGCTAGCGGGGGACCTTACGAGCAGTACTTC
>TRBV6-5|TRBJ2-7|NA
CASSYPMGGRYEQYF
TGTGCCAGCAGTTACCCGATGGGGGGACGCTACGAGCAGTACTTC
>TRBV15|TRBJ1-3|NA
CATSRVPPVQNSGNTIYF
TGTGCCACCAGCAGAGTCCCTCCTGTACAGAACTCTGGAAACACCATATATTTT
>TRBV10-3|TRBJ2-3|TRBD2
CAITPGLAGGTDTQYF
TGTGCCATCACTCCGGGACTAGCGGGAGGCACAGATACGCAGTATTTT
>TRBV14|TRBJ2-7|TRBD2
CASSLRTSGREQYF
TGTGCCAGCAGCCTCAGGACTAGCGGGCGAGAGCAGTACTTC
>TRBV9|TRBJ2-3|TRBD2
CASSTPRTSGSSGDTQYF
TGTGCCAGCAGCACGCCCAGGACTAGCGGGAGTTCCGGGGATACGCAGTATTTT
>TRBV30|TRBJ1-5|NA
CAWSGHGSQHF
TGTGCCTGGAGCGGACATGGGTCCCAGCATTTT
>TRBV27|TRBJ1-2|TRBD1
CASSLSGRTGVGYTF
TGTGCCAGCAGTTTATCAGGCCGGACAGGGGTAGGCTACACCTTC
>TRBV7-2|TRBJ1-1|TRBD1
CASSYTGEWTEAFF
TGTGCCAGCAGCTATACAGGGGAATGGACTGAAGCTTTCTTT
>TRBV2|TRBJ1-2|NA
CASRGGGYGYTF
TGTGCCAGCCGAGGGGGGGGCTATGGCTACACCTTC
>TRBV30|TRBJ1-1|TRBD1
CAWSPTGDTEAFF
TGTGCCTGGAGTCCGACAGGGGACACTGAAGCTTTCTTT
>TRBV5-4|TRBJ2-6|NA
CASSLPGTGANVLTF
TGTGCCAGCAGCTTGCCGGGTACCGGGGCCAACGTCCTGACTTTC
>TRBV6-1|TRBJ2-3|NA
CASRDSRDTQYF
TGTGCCAGCAGAGACAGTAGAGATACGCAGTATTTT
>TRBV7-3|TRBJ2-2|NA
CASSYDRASTGELFF
TGTGCCAGCAGCTATGACAGAGCATCTACCGGGGAGCTGTTTTTT
>TRBV5-4|TRBJ1-1|NA
CASSSPTGTNTEAFF
TGTGCCAGCAGCTCTCCGACAGGAACGAACACTGAAGCTTTCTTT
>TRBV27|TRBJ2-3|TRBD2
CASSFGRGMVVGSTDTQYF
TGTGCCAGCAGTTTCGGGCGGGGGATGGTTGTGGGGAGCACAGATACGCAGTATTTT
>TRBV6-5|TRBJ1-2|NA
CASSPTGTHGYTF
TGTGCCAGCAGTCCGACGGGTACGCACGGCTACACCTTC
>TRBV13|TRBJ2-2|TRBD2
CASSSPGLAGGRNTGELFF
TGTGCCAGCAGCTCACCGGGACTAGCGGGAGGGCGAAACACCGGGGAGCTGTTTTTT
>TRBV19|TRBJ2-7|NA
CASSIGHAGYEQYF
TGTGCCAGTAGTATAGGGCATGCAGGCTACGAGCAGTACTTC
>TRBV6-4|TRBJ2-2|TRBD2
CASSDSGGRDTGELFF
TGTGCCAGCAGTGACTCGGGCGGGAGGGACACCGGGGAGCTGTTTTTT
>TRBV30|TRBJ2-2|TRBD2
CAWRPRLAGGPEGGELFF
TGTGCCTGGAGACCACGACTAGCGGGAGGGCCTGAGGGCGGGGAGCTGTTTTTT
>TRBV6-5|TRBJ2-2|NA
CASSYLTGELFF
TGTGCCAGCAGTTACCTGACCGGGGAGCTGTTTTTT
>TRBV7-2|TRBJ2-7|NA
CASSLAQELSYEQYF
TGTGCCAGCAGCTTAGCACAGGAGCTCTCCTACGAGCAGTACTTC
>TRBV18|TRBJ1-4|NA
CASSPETGSNEKLFF
TGTGCCAGCTCACCCGAGACAGGATCAAATGAAAAACTGTTTTTT
>TRBV4-3|TRBJ1-2|NA
CASSQDYGGVIDYGYTF
TGCGCCAGCAGCCAAGACTACGGGGGAGTAATTGACTATGGCTACACCTTC
>TRBV18|TRBJ2-2|NA
CASSLEQVSNTGELFF
TGTGCCAGCTCCCTGGAACAGGTTTCGAACACCGGGGAGCTGTTTTTT
>TRBV6-1|TRBJ2-1|NA
CASSLTTNNEQFF
TGTGCCAGCAGCCTAACGACTAACAATGAGCAGTTCTTC
>TRBV5-1|TRBJ2-1|TRBD1
CASSAGQGPHNEQFF
TGCGCCAGCAGCGCGGGACAGGGGCCCCACAATGAGCAGTTCTTC
>TRBV19|TRBJ1-4|NA
CASGKGARQGNEKLFF
TGTGCCAGTGGAAAAGGAGCTCGGCAGGGAAATGAAAAACTGTTTTTT
>TRBV11-2|TRBJ2-1|TRBD2
CASRLPGRANNEQFF
TGTGCCAGCAGATTACCCGGGAGGGCGAACAATGAGCAGTTCTTC
>TRBV15|TRBJ2-2|TRBD1
CATSSLVTGGIWRTGELFF
TGTGCCACCAGCAGTCTCGTTACAGGGGGCATTTGGCGCACCGGGGAGCTGTTTTTT
>TRBV18|TRBJ2-1|TRBD2
CASTPGLAGEYNEQFF
TGTGCCAGCACGCCGGGACTAGCGGGAGAATACAATGAGCAGTTCTTC
>TRBV29-1|TRBJ1-5|NA
CSVVTGNQPQHF
TGCAGCGTTGTAACGGGGAATCAGCCCCAGCATTTT
>TRBV5-6|TRBJ2-4|TRBD1
CASSLGGRVNIQYF
TGTGCCAGCAGCTTAGGGGGCAGGGTAAACATTCAGTACTTC
>TRBV27|TRBJ2-7|TRBD1
CASTGTGRAPYEQYF
TGTGCCAGCACCGGGACAGGTCGAGCCCCTTACGAGCAGTACTTC
>TRBV30|TRBJ2-1|TRBD2
CAWSATSVVVDEQFF
TGTGCCTGGAGTGCGACTAGCGTGGTGGTTGATGAGCAGTTCTTC
>TRBV27|TRBJ2-3|NA
CASSLLHTDTQYF
TGTGCCAGCAGTTTGTTACACACAGATACGCAGTATTTT
>TRBV19|TRBJ2-2|TRBD2
CASSPGSGRADWGGELFF
TGTGCCAGTAGCCCCGGTAGCGGGAGGGCCGATTGGGGCGGGGAGCTGTTTTTT
>TRBV27|TRBJ1-2|TRBD1
CASSFFPAGGNYGYTF
TGTGCCAGCAGTTTTTTTCCCGCAGGGGGTAACTATGGCTACACCTTC
>TRBV7-9|TRBJ1-1|NA
CASSWSEGTEAFF
TGTGCCAGCAGCTGGTCGGAGGGCACTGAAGCTTTCTTT
>TRBV30|TRBJ2-1|TRBD2
CAWSSRASGGEQFF
TGTGCCTGGAGCTCACGGGCTAGCGGGGGTGAGCAGTTCTTC
>TRBV6-1|TRBJ2-1|TRBD2
CATALGRPTDNEQFF
TGTGCCACCGCACTCGGGAGGCCGACCGACAATGAGCAGTTCTTC